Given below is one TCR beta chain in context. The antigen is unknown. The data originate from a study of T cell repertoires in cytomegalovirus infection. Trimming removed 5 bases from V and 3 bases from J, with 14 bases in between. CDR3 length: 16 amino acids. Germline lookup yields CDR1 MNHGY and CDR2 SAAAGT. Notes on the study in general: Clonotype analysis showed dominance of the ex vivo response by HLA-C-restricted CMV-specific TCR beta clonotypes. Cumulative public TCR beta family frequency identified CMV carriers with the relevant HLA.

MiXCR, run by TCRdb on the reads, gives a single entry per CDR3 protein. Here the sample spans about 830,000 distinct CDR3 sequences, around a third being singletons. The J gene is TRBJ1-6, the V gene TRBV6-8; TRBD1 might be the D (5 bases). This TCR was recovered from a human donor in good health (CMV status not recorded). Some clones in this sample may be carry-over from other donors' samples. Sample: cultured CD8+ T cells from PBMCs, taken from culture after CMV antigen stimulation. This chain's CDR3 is CASSLLGVRYNSPLHF. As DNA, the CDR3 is TGTGCCAGCAGTCTCCTAGGGGTCCGCTATAATTCACCCCTCCACTTT.